This T cell receptor (beta chain) was recovered during a study of T cells after yellow fever vaccination. This CDR3 contains 14 residues. Trimming removed 4 bases from V and 7 bases from J; junction bases left unmatched: 7. Looked up from germline, CDR1 is SGHTA and CDR2 is FQGNSA. MiXCR, applied by TCRdb to the 5' RACE reads, yields one record per CDR3 protein. The data contain 300,000 or so distinct CDR3 sequences, about 7.8% of them singletons. Comment on this clonotype: The antigen is undetermined.

Study results and caveats: It was a weaker secondary response, yet one that peaked faster, at day 5 versus 15.

The receptor was derived from a man aged 18 to 35 who received the YFV17D yellow fever vaccine. Source: PBMCs, taken around 45 days after the first yellow fever vaccination. V gene TRBV7-2 combines with J gene TRBJ1-3; 7 bases match TRBD1. CDR3 residues: CASSSHRGENTIYF. CDR3 sequence (DNA): TGTGCCAGCAGCTCCCACAGGGGTGAGAACACCATATATTTT.